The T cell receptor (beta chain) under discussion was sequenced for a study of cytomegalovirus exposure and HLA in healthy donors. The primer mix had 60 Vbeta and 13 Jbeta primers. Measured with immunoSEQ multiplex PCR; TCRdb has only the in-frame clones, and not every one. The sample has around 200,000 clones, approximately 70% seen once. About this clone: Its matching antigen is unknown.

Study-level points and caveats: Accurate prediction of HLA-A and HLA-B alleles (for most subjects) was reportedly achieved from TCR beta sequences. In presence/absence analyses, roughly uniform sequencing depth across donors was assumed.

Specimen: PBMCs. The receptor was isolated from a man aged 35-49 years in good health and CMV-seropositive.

The CDR3 is CASSRSLTDAGTQYF. The CDR3 DNA reads as TGTGCCAGCTCCCGTTCCCTGACCGATGCGGGGACCCAGTACTTC. V gene TRBV19 combines with J gene TRBJ2-5; D is possibly TRBD2 (5 bases). CDR3 size: 15 residues. CDR1 and CDR2 (germline): LNHDA, SQIVND (reference sequence). V lost 9 bases to trimming and J lost 7 bases, with 24 bases between them. The full variable domain, completed using reference TRBV19 and TRBJ2-5, is DGGITQSPKYLFRKEGQNVTLSCEQNLNHDAMYWYRQDPGQGLRLIYYSQIVNDFQKGDIAEGYSVSREKKESFPLTVTSAQKNPTAFYLCASSRSLTDAGTQYFGPGTRLLVL.